Listed below are T cell receptor beta chains from one sample, sequenced in a study of T cells in Graves' hyperthyroidism and ophthalmopathy. Each CDR3 protein is one row after TCRdb ran MiXCR on the multiplex PCR reads. The repertoire has about 350,000 distinct CDR3 sequences, roughly 15% of them found once; the top ten carry about 21%. Sequenced sample: blood. All receptors come from a woman between 55 and 75 years old with Graves' ophthalmopathy. Each CDR3 is given with its conserved first and last residue. Fields, in order: V gene, J gene, D gene, clone size, CDR3 DNA, CDR3 protein. D genes are given only for firm matches. Clone size is shown for a subset of rows, as once, few, many or a class of expanded clone.

TRBV20-1	TRBJ2-3	NA	many	TGCAGTGCTAGTGTGGGACTCCTCGATGGTACGCAGTATTTT	CSASVGLLDGTQYF
TRBV19	TRBJ2-3	NA	NA	TGTGCCAGTAGTATGGCCGGGACTTTGGATACGCAGTATTTT	CASSMAGTLDTQYF
TRBV9	TRBJ1-3	TRBD1	few	TGTGCCAGCCCCACAACAGGGGACCTATCTGGAAACACCATATATTTT	CASPTTGDLSGNTIYF
TRBV28	TRBJ2-4	TRBD2	few	TGTGCCAGCAGTTTACGGGGGGACGGCATTCAGTACTTC	CASSLRGDGIQYF
TRBV19	TRBJ2-1	NA	few	TGTGCCAGTAGTCCCGGGCCTCACAATGAGCAGTTCTTC	CASSPGPHNEQFF
TRBV20-1	TRBJ2-2	NA	NA	TGCAGTGCTAGAGATTTGGGGGCCAACACCGGGGAGCTGTTTTTT	CSARDLGANTGELFF
TRBV7-9	TRBJ2-2	TRBD1	few	TGTGCCAGCAGTCATACCGGGACAGGGGGACCCGGGGAGCTGTTTTTT	CASSHTGTGGPGELFF
TRBV5-1	TRBJ1-2	NA	many	TGCGCCAGCAGCTGGGAATCCTATGGCTACACCTTC	CASSWESYGYTF
TRBV5-5	TRBJ2-1	TRBD2	few	TGTGCCAGCAGCTTGGCTGGCGGGAGACTGGATGAGCAGTTCTTC	CASSLAGGRLDEQFF
TRBV12-3/TRBV12-4	TRBJ2-6	NA	NA	TGTGCCAGCAGTTTTCTGGGTCCGAGTGGGGCCAACGTCCTGACTTTC	CASSFLGPSGANVLTF
TRBV28	TRBJ1-1	NA	many	TGTGCCAGCAGTTTATCCGGCAGCCCGAACACTGAAGCTTTCTTT	CASSLSGSPNTEAFF
TRBV5-8	TRBJ1-2	NA	many	TGTGCCAGCAGCTCCCGATGGCAGGGGTCGAGGGAACACTATGGCTACACCTTC	CASSSRWQGSREHYGYTF
TRBV6-6	TRBJ1-4	NA	NA	TGTGCCAGCAGTTACTCCGCCGGGGGCTTTGGCGAAAAACTGTTTTTT	CASSYSAGGFGEKLFF
TRBV30	TRBJ2-1	NA	many	TGTGCCTGGAGTACAGGGTCCCTTTACAATGAGCAGTTCTTC	CAWSTGSLYNEQFF
TRBV12-3/TRBV12-4	TRBJ1-1	NA	many	TGTGCCAGCAGTTTAACGGACAAGAACACTGAAGCTTTCTTT	CASSLTDKNTEAFF
TRBV20-1	TRBJ1-2	NA	NA	TGCAGTGCTCCTCAATTGGACACCGTCTACACCTTC	CSAPQLDTVYTF
TRBV5-1	TRBJ1-2	NA	few	TGCGCCAGCAGCTTGCAGGACACGGGGGATGGCTACACCTTC	CASSLQDTGDGYTF
TRBV11-3	TRBJ1-4	NA	many	TGTGCCAGCACCTATAATGAAAAACTGTTTTTT	CASTYNEKLFF
TRBV29-1	TRBJ2-3	TRBD1	many	TGCAGCGTTGGACAGGGAGTGGGGGATACGCAGTATTTT	CSVGQGVGDTQYF
TRBV7-9	TRBJ2-2	NA	NA	TGTGCCAGCAGCTCCGAAGGCGTCGGGGAGCTGTTTTTT	CASSSEGVGELFF
TRBV30	TRBJ2-1	NA	many	TGTGCCTGGAGTGTACTCGGGCAGCAGCAGTTCTTC	CAWSVLGQQQFF
TRBV27	TRBJ2-7	NA	many	TGTGCCAGCAGTGTAGAGGGGTTACGGGAGCAGTACTTC	CASSVEGLREQYF
TRBV14	TRBJ1-1	NA	NA	TGTGCCAGCAGCCGGCCCGGGCTCGGCACTGAAGCTTTCTTT	CASSRPGLGTEAFF
TRBV12-3/TRBV12-4	TRBJ2-3	NA	many	TGTGCCAGCAGTTTGGTGTCGGGATTCACAGATACGCAGTATTTT	CASSLVSGFTDTQYF
TRBV29-1	TRBJ2-3	NA	few	TGCAGCGTTGGTGGGGTGTCAGATACGCAGTATTTT	CSVGGVSDTQYF
TRBV18	TRBJ2-1	NA	many	TGTGCCAGCTCACCACCGGAGGGCAATGAGCAGTTCTTC	CASSPPEGNEQFF
TRBV7-9	TRBJ1-1	NA	few	TGTGCCAGCAGTCACCCGAGGGTGGACACTGAAGCTTTCTTT	CASSHPRVDTEAFF
TRBV25-1	TRBJ1-1	NA	few	TGTGCCAGCAGTGAATCTTCCGGGGGGCTGTCCGCTGAAGCTTTCTTT	CASSESSGGLSAEAFF
TRBV27	TRBJ1-1	NA	few	TGTGCCAGCAGACGGTCCATGAACACTGAAGCTTTCTTT	CASRRSMNTEAFF
TRBV28	TRBJ2-7	TRBD2	many	TGTGCCAGCAGTTTTCTGGCGGGAGTCTACGAGCAGTACTTC	CASSFLAGVYEQYF
TRBV20-1	TRBJ2-3	TRBD2	many	TGCAGTGCGAGCCCCGGGAGGACCGGGGATACGCAGTATTTT	CSASPGRTGDTQYF
TRBV7-2	TRBJ2-1	NA	many	TGTGCCAGCAGCTTAGAGCCTAACTACAATGAGCAGTTCTTC	CASSLEPNYNEQFF
TRBV7-9	TRBJ2-3	TRBD2	NA	TGTGCCAGCAACGGGAGGGCTAGCGGCAGAGATACGCAGTATTTT	CASNGRASGRDTQYF
TRBV20-1	TRBJ1-1	NA	few	TGCAGTGCTAGCTTCGGGGGGAACACTGAAGCTTTCTTT	CSASFGGNTEAFF
TRBV19	TRBJ2-1	TRBD1	NA	TGTGCCAGTAGGAGGGACAGTGGAAATGAGCAGTTCTTC	CASRRDSGNEQFF
TRBV5-1	TRBJ2-3	NA	many	TGCGCCAGCAGCCCGGGGTACACAGATACGCAGTATTTT	CASSPGYTDTQYF
TRBV5-1	TRBJ2-1	NA	many	TGCGCCAGCAGCTTGTCGGATCTAGTGGGGTACAATGAGCAGTTCTTC	CASSLSDLVGYNEQFF
TRBV9	TRBJ2-2	TRBD2	NA	TGTGCCAGCAGCCCTAGCGGCACCGGGGAGCTGTTTTTT	CASSPSGTGELFF
TRBV12-3/TRBV12-4	TRBJ2-7	TRBD1	many	TGTGCCAGCAGTTTAGAAGCGGGGACAGGGCGCGAACCCTACGAGCAGTACTTC	CASSLEAGTGREPYEQYF
TRBV29-1	TRBJ2-1	TRBD2	few	TGCAGCGTTGAGGGGGGGACTAGCGGGAATCAGTATGAGCAGTTCTTC	CSVEGGTSGNQYEQFF
TRBV5-1	TRBJ1-6	TRBD1	NA	TGCGCCAGCAGCTTGTTAACAGGGGGCGCAGATAATTCACCCCTCCACTTT	CASSLLTGGADNSPLHF
TRBV10-1	TRBJ2-1	NA	many	TGCGCCAGCTCCTACGGGCTAACCTACAATGAGCAGTTCTTC	CASSYGLTYNEQFF
TRBV28	TRBJ2-7	NA	NA	TGTGCCAGCAGTTGGACGGGATTCGAGCAGTACTTC	CASSWTGFEQYF
TRBV5-1	TRBJ2-1	TRBD2	many	TGCGCCAGCAGCTTTTCGCCGACTAGCGGATACAATGAGCAGTTCTTC	CASSFSPTSGYNEQFF
TRBV5-8	TRBJ2-1	NA	NA	TGTGCCAGCAGCTTGACGGGAGTCCCCAATGAGCAGTTCTTC	CASSLTGVPNEQFF
TRBV29-1	TRBJ2-5	NA	NA	TGCAGCGTTGTTGGGGAAGAGACCCAGTACTTC	CSVVGEETQYF
TRBV5-1	TRBJ2-2	NA	few	TGCGCCAGCAGCTTGGAATCCTTTACCGGGGAGCTGTTTTTT	CASSLESFTGELFF
TRBV9	TRBJ2-1	TRBD2	many	TGTGCCAGCAGCGCAGCCTCGGGGGGACTAGCGTTCGATGAGCAGTTCTTC	CASSAASGGLAFDEQFF
TRBV27	TRBJ1-1	NA	NA	TGTGCCACCAGTGGCACCAGGAACACTGAAGCTTTCTTT	CATSGTRNTEAFF
TRBV6-1	TRBJ1-2	NA	many	TGTGCCAGCAGCTCAGGAGACTTTGGCTACACCTTC	CASSSGDFGYTF
TRBV10-1	TRBJ1-2	NA	many	TGCGCCAGCAGTGAGTCAGTTGGCAGAACCTTTAACTATGGCTACACCTTC	CASSESVGRTFNYGYTF
TRBV5-1	TRBJ1-1	NA	many	TGCGCCAGCAGCTTGGGGGGAAGATTAAACACTGAAGCTTTCTTT	CASSLGGRLNTEAFF
TRBV11-2	TRBJ1-1	NA	NA	TGTGCCAGCAGCTTAGTGGAGCTGAACACTGAAGCTTTCTTT	CASSLVELNTEAFF
TRBV12-3/TRBV12-4	TRBJ2-7	NA	many	TGTGCCAGCAGTTTATTTTGGGGGTTCGGGGACGAGCAGTACTTC	CASSLFWGFGDEQYF
TRBV11-3	TRBJ2-1	TRBD2	many	TGTGCCAGCAGCTTCCGGGCGGGAGTATCCAATGAGCAGTTCTTC	CASSFRAGVSNEQFF
TRBV7-2	TRBJ1-5	TRBD1	many	TGTGCCAGCAGCCCCAGAACAGGGGCTGAAGCCCAGCATTTT	CASSPRTGAEAQHF
TRBV4-2	TRBJ2-7	NA	NA	TGTGCCAGCAGCCAAGATCAAGATCACTACGAGCAGTACTTC	CASSQDQDHYEQYF